This is a list of T cell receptor beta chains from one sample in a study of blood T cells in healthy people across ages. TCRdb reprocessed the 5' RACE reads with MiXCR, giving one entry per CDR3 protein. The sample has 450,000 to 600,000 distinct CDR3 sequences, roughly a quarter seen once. The same specimen was also included in a second study, on T cells of mothers and their children.

Sequenced: blood. Receptors originate from a boy between 2 and 15 years old in good health. Both conserved end residues are part of each CDR3. D genes are given only for firm matches. For some rows the clone size is stated as once, few or many, or as a class when expanded; others skip it.

J gene,clone size,D gene,V gene,CDR3 protein,CDR3 DNA
TRBJ2-4,NA,NA,TRBV27,CASSPKRLAEIQYF,TGTGCCAGCAGCCCAAAGAGGCTGGCGGAAATTCAGTACTTC
TRBJ2-5,many,NA,TRBV7-7,CASSLEGSQETQYF,TGTGCCAGCAGCTTAGAGGGCAGCCAAGAGACCCAGTACTTC
TRBJ2-5,NA,TRBD2,TRBV7-9,CASSPSSGGPSRETQYF,TGTGCCAGCAGCCCCTCCTCGGGGGGGCCGAGTAGAGAGACCCAGTACTTC
TRBJ2-1,NA,TRBD1,TRBV27,CASSFGQGWGEQFF,TGTGCCAGCAGTTTTGGACAGGGTTGGGGTGAGCAGTTCTTC
TRBJ2-2,NA,NA,TRBV6-5,CASSYSASLAGELFF,TGTGCCAGCAGTTACTCTGCTAGCCTAGCCGGGGAGCTGTTTTTT
TRBJ2-5,NA,NA,TRBV5-1,CASSLAAGLQETQYF,TGCGCCAGCAGCTTGGCGGCCGGCCTTCAAGAGACCCAGTACTTC
TRBJ1-2,NA,NA,TRBV7-2,CASSFETGSGYTF,TGTGCCAGCAGCTTCGAGACCGGCAGTGGCTACACCTTC
TRBJ2-3,NA,NA,TRBV21-1,CASSRIPDTQYF,TGTGCCAGCAGCAGAATTCCAGATACGCAGTATTTT
TRBJ2-5,NA,NA,TRBV7-2,CASSLAAVKETQYF,TGTGCCAGCAGCTTAGCAGCGGTCAAAGAGACCCAGTACTTC
TRBJ1-4,NA,NA,TRBV3-1,CASSQDSGWEKLFF,TGTGCCAGCAGCCAGGACAGTGGTTGGGAAAAACTGTTTTTT
TRBJ2-5,NA,NA,TRBV5-1,CASSPDSPYETQYF,TGCGCCAGCAGCCCGGACAGCCCCTACGAGACCCAGTACTTC
TRBJ2-5,few,NA,TRBV9,CASSVVPSETQYF,TGTGCCAGCAGCGTAGTCCCCTCAGAGACCCAGTACTTC
TRBJ2-5,NA,NA,TRBV12-5,CASARGEETQYF,TGTGCTAGTGCCCGTGGCGAAGAGACCCAGTACTTC
TRBJ2-1,NA,NA,TRBV12-3/TRBV12-4,CASSLAPRSYNEQFF,TGTGCCAGCAGTTTAGCACCGCGCTCCTACAATGAGCAGTTCTTC
TRBJ2-3,few,NA,TRBV30,CAWSKQSSTDTQYF,TGTGCCTGGAGTAAACAGTCTAGCACAGATACGCAGTATTTT
TRBJ2-2,few,NA,TRBV24-1,CATSDSLGKGLLHTGELFF,TGTGCCACCAGTGATTCTCTCGGAAAGGGGCTACTTCACACCGGGGAGCTGTTTTTT
TRBJ1-1,NA,NA,TRBV7-2,CASSLDPGARRATEAFF,TGTGCCAGCAGCTTAGATCCTGGGGCCCGTAGAGCCACTGAAGCTTTCTTT
TRBJ2-1,NA,NA,TRBV7-9,CASSPAPSGKGYNEQFF,TGTGCCAGCAGCCCCGCCCCGTCAGGGAAAGGGTACAATGAGCAGTTCTTC
TRBJ2-1,NA,TRBD1,TRBV4-1,CASSQDGTGGVDEQFF,TGCGCCAGCAGCCAGGATGGGACAGGGGGTGTCGATGAGCAGTTCTTC
TRBJ2-7,few,NA,TRBV15,CATSRDAGPYEQYF,TGTGCCACCAGCAGAGACGCGGGGCCCTACGAGCAGTACTTC
TRBJ2-5,few,NA,TRBV7-9,CASSSPDVTQYF,TGTGCCAGCAGCTCGCCGGACGTAACCCAGTACTTC
TRBJ2-6,NA,NA,TRBV7-2,CASSLLSSGANVLTF,TGTGCCAGCAGCTTATTAAGCTCTGGGGCCAACGTCCTGACTTTC
TRBJ2-7,NA,TRBD1,TRBV7-6,CASSTWTGYEQYF,TGTGCCAGCAGCACCTGGACAGGGTACGAGCAGTACTTC
TRBJ2-5,NA,NA,TRBV13,CASSLLSRRGVETQYF,TGTGCCAGCAGCTTATTATCGCGCCGAGGGGTCGAGACCCAGTACTTC
TRBJ2-4,NA,TRBD2,TRBV20-1,CSGQTSGGAIIQYF,TGCAGTGGGCAGACTAGCGGGGGGGCCATCATTCAGTACTTC